This TCR beta chain was observed in a study of OX40 agonist ivuxolimab in advanced cancers. With regard to the full study: Ivuxolimab was an agonistic, fully human IgG2 monoclonal antibody directed against OX40 (CD134), a costimulatory receptor. Intravenous ivuxolimab was administered to patients every 2 weeks at six dose levels: 0.01, 0.1, 0.3, 1.5, 3 and 10 mg/kg. Among the approximately 50 dose-escalation patients, roughly 20 had hepatocellular carcinoma, 15 melanoma, 9 renal cell carcinoma and 9 head and neck cancer. The dose-escalation cohort was about 83% male with a mean age of around 64 years, ranging from roughly 23 to 85. Prior anti-PD-1, anti-PD-L1 or anti-CTLA-4 therapy was permitted, and about 40% of dose-escalation patients had received checkpoint inhibitors. Three dose-escalation patients achieved partial responses, one with hepatocellular carcinoma and two with cutaneous melanoma. Peripheral TCRbeta sequencing was intended to test whether TCR sequence diversity was altered and clonal T-cell expansion was caused by ivuxolimab. The paper covers the monotherapy dose-escalation part of the phase I ivuxolimab trial, which included N = 52 patients.

This clone is a singleton in its sample. Its antigen target is currently unknown. Base qualities are not at hand, and no much larger clone is one base apart. General study outcomes and caveats: After ivuxolimab, CD8+ T cells had more expanded clones than CD4+ T cells on average. Which antigens the clonally expanded peripheral T cells were specific for was not determined. At doses from 0.1 to 3.0 mg/kg, clonal expansion was seen in both CD4+ and CD8+ blood T cells between baseline and week 6. In the 0.1-3.0 mg/kg groups, partial responders had among the lowest normalized peripheral clonal expansion, particularly in CD8+ T cells. Low levels of normalized T-cell clonal expansion were also seen in some nonresponding patients.

Genomic DNA was isolated from the sorted cells so that the TCRbeta CDR3 region could be sequenced. The immunoSEQ Assay was used for sequencing of TCRbeta CDR3 regions. Here the immuneACCESS table is served through TCRdb, limited to in-frame sequences with V and J called. Missing clones are a known gap in these copies; in checked studies unresolved V genes cover under half, and the rest lacks a known reason. The table for this sample lists 35,000 to 45,000 clones; 65% to 85% of them were counted only once. Roughly 23% of the sample lies in the top ten. Patients with autoimmune disease history or receiving systemic immunosuppression were excluded from the trial. In every dose cohort, peripheral blood was drawn for TCR sequencing at baseline, cycle 4 day 1, and cycle 7 day 1. Samples came from an open-label, multicenter, first-in-human phase I dose-escalation trial of ivuxolimab. Adults with locally advanced or metastatic melanoma, renal cell carcinoma, hepatocellular carcinoma or head and neck squamous cell carcinoma were enrolled in the trial. Before TCR sequencing, CD4+ and CD8+ T cells were separately sorted from peripheral blood.

The TCR sequence derives from an adult with an advanced solid tumor such as melanoma, head and neck, liver or kidney cancer. Sequenced here: CD4+ or CD8+ T cells sorted from blood, sampled in a trial of the OX40 agonist ivuxolimab.

The CDR3 region: CASSASGIGYGYTF. DNA sequence: TGCGCCAGCAGCGCCTCGGGGATAGGGTATGGCTACACCTTC. Recombination joined TRBV4-3 with TRBJ1-2, with the D gene too uncertain to name. Counted from cysteine to phenylalanine, this CDR3 has 14 amino acids. Only the CDR3 region is kept as DNA, spanning 42 bases read in frame from base 1. In the germline V gene, CDR1 corresponds to LGHNA and CDR2 to YSLEER. V loses 5 bases, J loses 5 bases, and the germline ends lie 15 bases apart.